One and the same sample provided the 29 T cell receptor beta chains below, sequenced in a study of T-cell reconstitution after alpha-beta-depleted transplantation in children. Molecular barcoding with unique molecular identifiers was used for the TCRbeta library. TCRdb reprocessed the PCR reads with MiXCR, giving one entry per CDR3 protein. In the table there are about 98,000 distinct CDR3 sequences, approximately 8% of which are singletons. The specimen comprised PBMCs, sampled before TCRalphabeta/CD19-depleted stem cell transplant. These receptors came from a boy between 2 and 10 years old with acute lymphoblastic leukemia, due to receive a stem cell transplant.

This clonotype was detected ten times or more. V and J are TRBV20-1 and TRBJ2-7, with 7 nucleotides matching TRBD1. Germline CDR1 reads DFQATT; CDR2 reads SNEGSKA (reference sequence). V dropped 0 bases and J dropped 2; count of bases not matched to a gene: 10. The CDR3 contains 16 residues. For the CDR3, the DNA is TGCAGTGCTAGAGATCTAGACAGGGAGAATCCCTACGAGCAGTACTTC. It codes for CSARDLDRENPYEQYF.

This clonotype was seen many times. J is TRBJ2-1 and V is TRBV6-2 or TRBV6-3; D is perhaps TRBD2 (6 bases). The germline V and J ends were trimmed by 5 bases and 6 bases, with 14 bases remaining between them. This CDR3 spans 14 amino acids. Germline V gives CDR1 MNHEY, CDR2 SVGEGT. In DNA form, the CDR3 reads TGTGCCAGCAGTCGACTAGATCCCTCCAATGAGCAGTTCTTC. Protein product: CASSRLDPSNEQFF.

This clonotype has ten or more counts. The chain has TRBV12-3 or TRBV12-4 and TRBJ1-4, with TRBD1 matching over 7 bases. CDR3 length: 16 residues. With V trimmed by 0 bases and J by 0 bases, 1 base remained unmatched. This chain's CDR3 is CASSLAQGATNEKLFF. For the CDR3, the DNA is TGTGCCAGCAGTTTAGCCCAGGGGGCAACTAATGAAAAACTGTTTTTT.

The rearrangement uses TRBV3-1 and TRBJ1-1, with unresolved D. CDR1 is LGHDT, CDR2 YNNKEL, per germline (reference sequence). The CDR3 totals 16 residues. V was trimmed by 1 base and J by 2 bases, leaving 14 bases between them. CDR3: CASSQVATDLNTEAFF. CDR3 DNA sequence: TGTGCCAGCAGCCAAGTCGCAACAGACCTTAACACTGAAGCTTTCTTT.

The genes are TRBV3-1 and TRBJ1-1; D not certain. CDR1 LGHDT and CDR2 YNNKEL come from the germline V gene (reference sequence). CDR3 length equals 14 residues. With 11 bases removed from V and 5 bases from J, the gap between germline ends came to 21 bases. In DNA, the CDR3 is TGTGCCTCCTGCCAGGAGGCCCTATGGACTGAAGCTTTCTTT. Amino acid sequence: CASCQEALWTEAFF. The entire variable domain, with the rest obtained from reference TRBV3-1 and TRBJ1-1, is as follows: DTAVSQTPKYLVTQMGNDKSIKCEQNLGHDTMYWYKQDSKKFLKIMFSYNNKELIINETVPNRFSPKSPDKAHLNLHINSLELGDSAVYFCASCQEALWTEAFFGQGTRLTVV.

The table lists this clonotype with a few counts. The chain recombines TRBV20-1 with TRBJ2-1, with TRBD2 matching over 8 bases. V dropped 3 bases and J dropped 8; count of bases not matched to a gene: 15. Germline loops: CDR1 DFQATT, CDR2 SNEGSKA (reference sequence). CDR3 length equals 16 residues. The CDR3 sequence is CSASDGGAVRPHEQFF. The DNA of the CDR3 is TGCAGTGCTAGCGACGGGGGGGCTGTCCGCCCCCATGAGCAGTTCTTC.

This rearrangement joins TRBV4-3 to TRBJ1-2; D not resolved. Germline loops: CDR1 LGHNA, CDR2 YSLEER. V lost 1 base, J lost 1 base, and 4 bases lay in between. This CDR3 spans 13 amino acids. CDR3 amino acids: CASSQGGNYGYTF. CDR3 DNA sequence: TGCGCCAGCAGCCAAGGGGGTAACTATGGCTACACCTTC.

This clonotype has more than one count but fewer than ten. This chain uses TRBV27 with TRBJ1-1; maybe TRBD1 (6 bases). V was cut by 6 bases and J by 5 bases, with 16 bases left in between. The CDR3 consists of 14 residues. Germline lookup yields CDR1 MNHEY and CDR2 SMNVEV (reference sequence). CDR3 nucleotides: TGTGCCAGCAGGTTGGGGATGACAGGAACTGAAGCTTTCTTT. Protein product: CASRLGMTGTEAFF.

This clonotype was seen only a few times. The chain couples TRBV7-2 to TRBJ2-5; 13 bases are a match to TRBD2. Germline V CDR1 and CDR2: SGHTA, FQGNSA. V lost 5 bases, J lost 5 bases, and 11 bases stayed unmatched. This CDR3 is 17 amino acids long. The CDR3 DNA reads TGTGCCAGCAGCACAAGGACTAGCGGGGGATTAGGGGAGACCCAGTACTTC. Its translation is CASSTRTSGGLGETQYF.

This clonotype came up many times. CDR3 sequence (DNA): TGCGCCAGCAGTCCACAGGGCGACGGCTATGGCTACACCTTC. It codes for CASSPQGDGYGYTF. The rearrangement links TRBV5-1 to TRBJ1-2, with D maybe TRBD1 (6 bases). The CDR3 spans 14 residues. Trimming removed 5 bases at V and 4 bases at J, with 15 bases between. Germline CDR1 is SGHRS and CDR2 is YFSETQ.

The chain recombines TRBV6-5 with TRBJ2-7, with 9 bases matching TRBD2. The germline V gene has CDR1 MNHEY and CDR2 SVGAGI. The CDR3 is 14 amino acids. V shed 4 bases and J 4 bases; nucleotides not matched to a gene: 5. For the CDR3, the DNA is TGTGCCAGCAGTTTGGGGCTAGCGGGGTACGAGCAGTACTTC. Amino acid sequence: CASSLGLAGYEQYF.

At least ten counts were recorded for this clonotype. This rearrangement joins TRBV28 to TRBJ2-3, with D unresolved. Trimming took 2 bases from V and 14 from J, leaving 17 bases between them. Germline V gene sequence: CDR1 MDHEN, CDR2 SYDVKM. The CDR3 is 13 amino acids. CDR3 nucleotide sequence: TGTGCCAGCAGTTTACTCACTGGGGTTGGTCGGTATTTT. Its protein product is CASSLLTGVGRYF.

With respect to this clonotype: A much larger clone differs by one base, so this may be a read error. This chain uses TRBV5-5 with TRBJ2-1; tentative D call: TRBD2 (6 bases). Germline V CDR1 and CDR2: SGHKS, YYEKEE (reference sequence). This CDR3 spans 13 amino acids. Here the CDR3 reads CASSHGGYNEKFF. The DNA of the CDR3 is TGTGCCAGCAGCCACGGGGGTTACAATGAGAAGTTCTTC.

The rearrangement links TRBV5-1 to TRBJ2-7, with D possibly matching TRBD2 (5 bases). There are 14 residues in the CDR3. CDR1 SGHRS and CDR2 YFSETQ come from the germline V gene. V lost 3 bases, J lost 2 bases, and 12 bases lay in between. CDR3 in DNA: TGCGCCAGCAGCTCGCTTCTAGCTCCCTACGAGCAGTACTTC. As protein: CASSSLLAPYEQYF.

This clonotype occurred many times. The V and J genes are TRBV10-3 and TRBJ2-7; 11 nucleotides agree with TRBD2. Looked up from germline, CDR1 is ENHRY and CDR2 is SYGVKD. The V and J ends lost 6 bases and 0 bases, in that order; junction bases with no gene match: 13. This CDR3 spans 18 amino acids. The CDR3 protein is CAISSPAGLAGYSYEQYF. In nucleotides, the CDR3 is TGTGCCATCAGCTCCCCCGCCGGACTAGCGGGTTACTCCTACGAGCAGTACTTC.

The chain has TRBV5-1 and TRBJ1-1, with D maybe TRBD1 (6 bases). The V end lost 4 bases, the J end lost 4 bases, and 17 bases lay between the germline ends. This CDR3 has 15 residues. Germline CDR1 reads SGHRS; CDR2 reads YFSETQ. CDR3 sequence: CASSPTGQKSTEAFF. For the CDR3, the DNA is TGCGCCAGCAGCCCCACCGGACAGAAGAGCACTGAAGCTTTCTTT.

This clonotype was seen at least ten times. This CDR3 reads CASSAGVMKNEQYF. The CDR3 nucleotides read TGTGCCAGTAGTGCCGGGGTTATGAAGAACGAGCAGTACTTC. The chain uses TRBV19 and TRBJ2-7; possibly TRBD2 for D (5 bases). The CDR3 runs to 14 residues. The V and J ends lost 5 bases and 5 bases respectively, with 16 bases between them. Per germline, CDR1 LNHDA and CDR2 SQIVND (reference sequence).

This clonotype was seen many times. The chain combines TRBV20-1 with TRBJ1-2; 7 nucleotides align to TRBD1. The CDR3 has 14 residues. V was clipped by 4 bases and J by 1 base; unmatched bases: 6. Germline V CDR1 and CDR2: DFQATT, SNEGSKA (reference sequence). Here the CDR3 reads CSATGTENNYGYTF. The CDR3 DNA reads as TGCAGTGCTACCGGGACAGAAAATAACTATGGCTACACCTTC.

The chain is built from TRBV3-1 and TRBJ1-6, with D perhaps matching TRBD1 (6 bases). Germline lookup yields CDR1 LGHDT and CDR2 YNNKEL (reference sequence). Trimming removed 8 bases at V and 1 base at J, with 21 bases between. The CDR3 has 18 amino acids. The CDR3 loop reads CASCFGGGGGSYNSPLHF. In DNA, the CDR3 is TGTGCCAGCTGTTTCGGCGGAGGAGGGGGATCCTATAATTCACCCCTCCACTTT.

This clonotype has at least ten counts. The chain joins TRBV5-4 to TRBJ2-5, with 9 bases matching TRBD2. Germline V gene lookup returns CDR1 SGHNT and CDR2 YYREEE (reference sequence). This CDR3 contains 15 residues. Unmatched junction bases numbered 3, after V lost 2 bases and J lost 1 base. The CDR3: CASSLARGGQETQYF. In DNA, the CDR3 is TGTGCCAGCAGCTTAGCGCGGGGGGGCCAAGAGACCCAGTACTTC.

This chain uses TRBV6-1 with TRBJ1-2, with D perhaps matching TRBD1 (6 bases). The CDR3 has 16 amino acids. Germline V gene lookup returns CDR1 MNHNS and CDR2 SASEGT. V lost 4 bases and J lost 1, with 16 bases in between. The CDR3 DNA is TGTGCCAGCAGTGGGACGGACAGCCGCTTTAACTATGGCTACACCTTC. Encoded protein: CASSGTDSRFNYGYTF.

This clonotype was counted many times. J is TRBJ2-3 and V is TRBV11-2; D gene unclear. The germline CDR1 and CDR2 sequences are SGHAT and FQNNGV. The CDR3 consists of 15 residues. Trimming took off 5 bases at V and 4 bases at J, with 16 bases between the two ends. The CDR3 sequence: CASSVTGSGADTQYF. DNA of the CDR3: TGTGCCAGCAGCGTCACTGGCTCTGGGGCAGATACGCAGTATTTT.

The sample holds a few counts of this clonotype. This chain connects TRBV18 to TRBJ2-7, with 9 bases matching TRBD1. The V and J ends lost 3 bases and 1 base, in that order; junction bases with no gene match: 7. Germline V gene sequence: CDR1 KGHSH, CDR2 LQKENI. The CDR3 runs 16 residues. DNA for the CDR3: TGTGCCAGCTCACCCTTACAGGGGGCGCTGTCCTACGAGCAGTACTTC. Amino acid sequence: CASSPLQGALSYEQYF.

This clonotype has a count of ten or more. The genes are TRBV4-2 and TRBJ1-2; D unclear. The CDR3 is 13 amino acids. CDR1 is LGHNA and CDR2 is YNFKEQ in the germline V gene. Trimming removed 3 bases at V and 3 bases at J, with 8 bases between. The DNA for the CDR3 is TGTGCCAGCAGCCAGAGGGTTGACTATGGCTACACCTTC. Protein: CASSQRVDYGYTF.

The V and J genes are TRBV14 and TRBJ2-7; 9 bases agree with TRBD1. CDR3 size: 12 residues. Per germline, CDR1 SGHDN and CDR2 FVKESK. The V segment lost 5 bases and the J segment 4 bases; nucleotides outside the gene matches: 0. The CDR3 DNA reads as TGTGCCAGCAGCGGGACAGGGTACGAGCAGTACTTC. It is translated as CASSGTGYEQYF.

This clonotype was detected ten times or more. The rearrangement uses TRBV7-2 and TRBJ2-3; D not resolved. The length of the CDR3 is 15 residues. Trimming removed 2 bases from V and 2 bases from J, with 11 bases in between. The germline V gene has CDR1 SGHTA and CDR2 FQGNSA. The CDR3 DNA is TGTGCCAGCAGCTTATCTAAACTCATCACAGATACGCAGTATTTT. Its translation is CASSLSKLITDTQYF.

The sample holds a few counts of this clonotype. The rearrangement joins TRBV7-2 to TRBJ2-4, with 7 bases that match TRBD2. The J segment lost 1 base and the V segment lost 5 bases, leaving 5 bases of the junction unmatched. Germline loops: CDR1 SGHTA, CDR2 FQGNSA. The CDR3 contains 15 residues. CDR3 nucleotides: TGTGCCAGCAGCCCAGCCGGGGGGGCCAAAAACATTCAGTACTTC. Translated, it gives CASSPAGGAKNIQYF. The whole variable domain, remainder taken from reference TRBV7-2 and TRBJ2-4, is GAGVSQSPSNKVTEKGKDVELRCDPISGHTALYWYRQSLGQGLEFLIYFQGNSAPDKSGLPSDRFSAERTGGSVSTLTIQRTQQEDSAVYLCASSPAGGAKNIQYFGAGTRLSVL.

The chain links TRBV28 to TRBJ2-7, with 10 nucleotides matching TRBD1. The germline V gene has CDR1 MDHEN and CDR2 SYDVKM. This CDR3 spans 14 amino acids. Losses at the gene ends were 6 bases for V and 6 bases for J; bases not matched to a gene: 8. The chain's CDR3 is CASSPFWTGGEQYF. The CDR3, as DNA: TGTGCCAGCAGCCCCTTTTGGACAGGGGGCGAGCAGTACTTC.

This clonotype was found many times. V usage is TRBV5-6 and J usage is TRBJ2-7; D perhaps matches TRBD1 (6 bases). Looked up from germline, CDR1 is SGHDT and CDR2 is YYEEEE. This CDR3 is 14 amino acids long. Trimming removed 4 bases from V and 2 bases from J, with 13 bases in between. In nucleotides, the CDR3 is TGTGCCAGCAGCCTCCAACAGGGACCCTACGAGCAGTACTTC. It yields the protein CASSLQQGPYEQYF.